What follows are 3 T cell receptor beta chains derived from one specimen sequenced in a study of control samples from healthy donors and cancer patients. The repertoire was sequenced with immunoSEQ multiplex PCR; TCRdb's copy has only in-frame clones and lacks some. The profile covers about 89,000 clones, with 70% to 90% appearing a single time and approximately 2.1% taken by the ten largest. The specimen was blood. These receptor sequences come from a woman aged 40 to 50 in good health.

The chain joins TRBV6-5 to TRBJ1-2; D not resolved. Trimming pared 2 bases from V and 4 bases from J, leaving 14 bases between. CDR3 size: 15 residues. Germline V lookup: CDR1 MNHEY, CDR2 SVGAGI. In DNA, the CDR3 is TGTGCCAGCAGTTACCGGCGGACTATCGGCTATGGCTACACCTTC. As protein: CASSYRRTIGYGYTF.

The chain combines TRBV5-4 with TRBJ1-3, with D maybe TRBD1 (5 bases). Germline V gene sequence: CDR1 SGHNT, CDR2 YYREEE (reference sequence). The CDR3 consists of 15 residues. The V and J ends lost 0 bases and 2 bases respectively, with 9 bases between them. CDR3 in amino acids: CASSLAGSAGNTIYF. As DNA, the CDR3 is TGTGCCAGCAGCTTGGCAGGGTCCGCTGGAAACACCATATATTTT.

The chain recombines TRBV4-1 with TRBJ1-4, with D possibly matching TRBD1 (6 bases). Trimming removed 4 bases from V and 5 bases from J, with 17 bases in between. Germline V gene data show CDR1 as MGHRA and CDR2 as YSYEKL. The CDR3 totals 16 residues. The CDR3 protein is CASSRKGEGLNEKLFF. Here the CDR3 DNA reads TGCGCCAGCAGCCGGAAGGGGGAGGGGTTAAATGAAAAACTGTTTTTT.